This is a list of T cell receptor beta chains from one sample in a study of OX40 agonist ivuxolimab in advanced cancers. The method was immunoSEQ multiplex PCR; TCRdb's version includes in-frame clones alone and lacks a portion of them. The sample includes fewer than 55,000 clones, around four fifths of them seen just once. The sequencing here drew on CD4+ or CD8+ T cells sorted from blood, taken in a trial of the OX40 agonist ivuxolimab. All receptors come from an adult with an advanced solid tumor such as melanoma, head and neck, liver or kidney cancer. Both conserved end residues are part of each CDR3. A D gene is named only where the DNA matches it firmly. Size is stated for part of the rows, as once, few or many counts, or as a class when the clone is expanded.

abundance: .
j_gene: TRBJ2-7
v_gene: TRBV6-5
d_gene: .
len: 14
CDR3aa: CASSYQDSLYEQYF
CDR3nt: TGTGCCAGCAGTTACCAGGACAGCCTCTACGAGCAGTACTTC

abundance: .
j_gene: TRBJ1-4
v_gene: TRBV27
d_gene: .
len: 14
CDR3aa: CASSRPGAGEKLFF
CDR3nt: TGTGCCAGCAGTCGACCGGGGGCGGGTGAAAAACTATTTTTT

abundance: .
j_gene: TRBJ2-5
v_gene: TRBV5-4
d_gene: TRBD2
len: 16
CDR3aa: CATSPRTSGGWETQYF
CDR3nt: TGTGCCACCTCACCCCGGACTAGCGGGGGGTGGGAGACCCAGTACTTC

abundance: .
j_gene: TRBJ1-4
v_gene: TRBV7-6
d_gene: .
len: 13
CDR3aa: CASSLDLTGKLFF
CDR3nt: TGTGCCAGCAGCTTAGACCTGACCGGAAAACTGTTTTTT

abundance: .
j_gene: TRBJ2-1
v_gene: TRBV21-1
d_gene: .
len: 16
CDR3aa: CASSHIGGTGNNEQFF
CDR3nt: TGTGCCAGCAGCCACATAGGGGGGACCGGTAACAATGAGCAGTTCTTC

abundance: once
j_gene: TRBJ1-1
v_gene: TRBV15
d_gene: .
len: 14
CDR3aa: CATSGPYGGTEAFF
CDR3nt: TGTGCCACCAGCGGTCCTTACGGGGGCACTGAAGCTTTCTTT

abundance: .
j_gene: TRBJ2-3
v_gene: TRBV4-2
d_gene: TRBD2
len: 17
CDR3aa: CASSQGQTSGSTDTQYF
CDR3nt: TGTGCCAGCAGCCAAGGGCAGACTAGCGGAAGCACAGATACGCAGTATTTT

abundance: .
j_gene: TRBJ2-6
v_gene: TRBV11-3
d_gene: .
len: 17
CDR3aa: CASSLVVSADGANVLTF
CDR3nt: TGTGCCAGCAGCTTAGTCGTATCGGCGGACGGGGCCAACGTCCTGACTTTC

abundance: once
j_gene: TRBJ2-2
v_gene: TRBV11-1
d_gene: TRBD2
len: 18
CDR3aa: CASSSYGGGDANTGELFF
CDR3nt: TGTGCCAGCAGTTCTTACGGCGGGGGTGACGCGAACACCGGGGAGCTGTTTTTT

abundance: .
j_gene: TRBJ2-1
v_gene: TRBV6-1
d_gene: .
len: 15
CDR3aa: CASSDEGQSYNEQFF
CDR3nt: TGTGCCAGCAGTGACGAAGGACAGTCCTACAATGAGCAGTTCTTC

abundance: .
j_gene: TRBJ1-2
v_gene: TRBV5-1
d_gene: .
len: 14
CDR3aa: CASSLGKANYGYTF
CDR3nt: TGCGCCAGCAGCTTGGGCAAAGCTAACTATGGCTACACCTTC

abundance: .
j_gene: TRBJ2-7
v_gene: TRBV6-6
d_gene: TRBD2
len: 14
CDR3aa: CASSYTSGPYEQYF
CDR3nt: TGTGCCAGCAGTTACACTAGCGGGCCATACGAGCAGTACTTC

abundance: .
j_gene: TRBJ2-1
v_gene: TRBV5-1
d_gene: TRBD2
len: 16
CDR3aa: CASSGGTSGGAWEQFF
CDR3nt: TGCGCCAGCAGCGGAGGGACTAGCGGGGGGGCATGGGAGCAGTTCTTC

abundance: .
j_gene: TRBJ1-1
v_gene: TRBV7-8
d_gene: TRBD1
len: 15
CDR3aa: CASSLSRGANTEAFF
CDR3nt: TGTGCCAGCAGCTTATCCAGGGGGGCGAACACTGAAGCTTTCTTT

abundance: .
j_gene: TRBJ1-1
v_gene: TRBV5-4
d_gene: .
len: 14
CDR3aa: CASSLDIQGTEAFF
CDR3nt: TGTGCCAGCAGCTTGGATATTCAGGGCACTGAAGCTTTCTTT

abundance: few
j_gene: TRBJ1-2
v_gene: TRBV14
d_gene: .
len: 15
CDR3aa: CASSQVRGPIYGYTF
CDR3nt: TGTGCCAGCAGCCAAGTCCGGGGACCGATCTATGGCTACACCTTC

abundance: .
j_gene: TRBJ2-4
v_gene: TRBV18
d_gene: .
len: 12
CDR3aa: CASSPGTANQYF
CDR3nt: TGTGCCAGCTCACCTGGGACTGCGAATCAGTACTTC

abundance: .
j_gene: TRBJ2-3
v_gene: TRBV5-5
d_gene: TRBD2
len: 16
CDR3aa: CASSSTSGRATDTQYF
CDR3nt: TGTGCCAGCAGCTCGACTAGCGGGAGGGCCACAGATACGCAGTATTTT

abundance: .
j_gene: TRBJ1-4
v_gene: TRBV19
d_gene: .
len: 14
CDR3aa: CASRTAGVNEKLFF
CDR3nt: TGTGCCAGTAGGACGGCCGGGGTTAATGAAAAACTGTTTTTT

abundance: .
j_gene: TRBJ2-7
v_gene: TRBV5-5
d_gene: TRBD2
len: 15
CDR3aa: CASSLAIAGVYEQYF
CDR3nt: TGTGCCAGCAGCTTGGCAATAGCGGGGGTCTACGAGCAGTACTTC

abundance: .
j_gene: TRBJ2-3
v_gene: TRBV2
d_gene: TRBD2
len: 16
CDR3aa: CASIMGLAGAGDTQYF
CDR3nt: TGTGCCAGCATAATGGGACTAGCGGGGGCGGGGGATACGCAGTATTTT

abundance: .
j_gene: TRBJ2-3
v_gene: TRBV6-1
d_gene: TRBD2
len: 17
CDR3aa: CASSGSGGAFATDTQYF
CDR3nt: TGTGCCAGCAGTGGTAGCGGGGGGGCCTTCGCAACAGATACGCAGTATTTT

abundance: .
j_gene: TRBJ2-3
v_gene: TRBV5-5
d_gene: TRBD2
len: 16
CDR3aa: CASSFSRAGGRDTQYF
CDR3nt: TGTGCCAGCAGCTTCTCCCGAGCGGGGGGCAGAGATACGCAGTATTTT

abundance: .
j_gene: TRBJ2-5
v_gene: TRBV19
d_gene: TRBD2
len: 14
CDR3aa: CASRLAGVQETQYF
CDR3nt: TGTGCCAGTAGACTAGCGGGGGTACAAGAGACCCAGTACTTC

abundance: .
j_gene: TRBJ1-6
v_gene: TRBV7-8
d_gene: .
len: 20
CDR3aa: CASSLVGGGTASSYNSPLHF
CDR3nt: TGTGCCAGCAGCTTAGTAGGGGGGGGAACAGCGAGCTCCTATAATTCACCCCTCCACTTT

abundance: .
j_gene: TRBJ2-1
v_gene: TRBV6-1
d_gene: .
len: 12
CDR3aa: CASSVEGNEQFF
CDR3nt: TGTGCCAGCAGTGTGGAGGGGAATGAGCAGTTCTTC

abundance: .
j_gene: TRBJ2-2
v_gene: TRBV11-1
d_gene: TRBD1
len: 16
CDR3aa: CASSPRTGFDTGELFF
CDR3nt: TGTGCCAGCAGCCCCCGGACAGGTTTTGACACCGGGGAGCTGTTTTTT

abundance: .
j_gene: TRBJ2-3
v_gene: TRBV29-1
d_gene: .
len: 14
CDR3aa: CSVPPGISTDTQYF
CDR3nt: TGCAGCGTCCCCCCGGGCATTTCCACAGATACGCAGTATTTT

abundance: .
j_gene: TRBJ1-5
v_gene: TRBV10-2
d_gene: .
len: 18
CDR3aa: CASSEGGLGAGLFGPQHF
CDR3nt: TGCGCCAGCAGTGAGGGAGGGCTCGGGGCAGGGCTTTTCGGGCCCCAGCATTTT

abundance: .
j_gene: TRBJ2-1
v_gene: TRBV11-2
d_gene: .
len: 15
CDR3aa: CASSLDMGHYNEQFF
CDR3nt: TGTGCCAGCAGCTTAGATATGGGACACTACAATGAGCAGTTCTTC

abundance: few
j_gene: TRBJ1-2
v_gene: TRBV1
d_gene: .
len: 11
CDR3aa: CHRGLYYGYTF
CDR3nt: TGCCATCGGGGGTTGTACTATGGCTACACCTTC